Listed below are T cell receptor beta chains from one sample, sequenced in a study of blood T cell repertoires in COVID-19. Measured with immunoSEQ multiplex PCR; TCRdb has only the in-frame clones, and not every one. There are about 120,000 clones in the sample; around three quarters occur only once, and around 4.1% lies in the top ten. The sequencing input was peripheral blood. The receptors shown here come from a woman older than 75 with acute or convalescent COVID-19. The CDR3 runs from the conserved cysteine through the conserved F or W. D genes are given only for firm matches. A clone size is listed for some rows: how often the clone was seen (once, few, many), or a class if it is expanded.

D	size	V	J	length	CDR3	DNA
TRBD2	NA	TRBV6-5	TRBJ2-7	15	CASSNGGAHRYEQYF	TGTGCCAGCAGTAACGGGGGGGCTCACCGCTACGAGCAGTACTTC
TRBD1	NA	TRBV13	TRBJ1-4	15	CASSSGQGGLSKLFF	TGTGCCAGCAGCTCGGGACAGGGAGGCTTGTCGAAACTGTTTTTT
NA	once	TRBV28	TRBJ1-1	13	CASSFSGVREAFF	TGTGCCAGCAGTTTCTCCGGGGTGCGTGAAGCTTTCTTT
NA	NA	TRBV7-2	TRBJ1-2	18	CASSLEGAGPDPDYGYTF	TGTGCCAGCAGCTTAGAAGGGGCAGGCCCGGATCCGGACTATGGCTACACCTTC
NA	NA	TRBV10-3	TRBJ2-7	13	CAISDQAGYEQYF	TGTGCCATCAGTGACCAGGCCGGATACGAGCAGTACTTC
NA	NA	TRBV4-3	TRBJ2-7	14	CASSPGTSHYEQYF	TGCGCCAGCAGCCCCGGGACATCCCACTACGAGCAGTACTTC
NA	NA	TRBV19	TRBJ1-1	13	CASTNQGIAEAFF	TGTGCCAGCACAAACCAGGGGATCGCTGAAGCTTTCTTT
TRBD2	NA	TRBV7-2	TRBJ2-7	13	CASSLLAAYEQYF	TGTGCCAGCAGCTTACTAGCGGCCTACGAGCAGTACTTC
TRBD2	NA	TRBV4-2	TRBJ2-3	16	CASSQVVAGEADTQYF	TGTGCCAGCAGCCAAGTCGTAGCGGGAGAGGCAGATACGCAGTATTTT
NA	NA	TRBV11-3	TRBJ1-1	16	CASSLDGGHSNTEAFF	TGTGCCAGCAGCTTAGATGGTGGGCACTCGAACACTGAAGCTTTCTTT
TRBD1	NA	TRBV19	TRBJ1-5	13	CASSTDRNQPQHF	TGTGCCAGTAGTACGGACAGGAATCAGCCCCAGCATTTT
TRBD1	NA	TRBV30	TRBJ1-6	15	CAWRGTGGKDSPLHF	TGTGCCTGGAGGGGGACAGGGGGCAAGGATTCACCCCTCCACTTT
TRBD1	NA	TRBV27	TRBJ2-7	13	CASSYTGAAEQYF	TGTGCCAGCAGTTATACAGGGGCGGCCGAGCAGTACTTC
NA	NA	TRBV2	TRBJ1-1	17	CASREDSTPLGGTEAFF	TGTGCCAGCAGGGAAGATAGTACCCCCCTAGGCGGCACTGAAGCTTTCTTT
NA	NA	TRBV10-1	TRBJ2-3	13	CASSESRSDTQYF	TGCGCCAGCAGTGAGTCACGGTCTGATACGCAGTATTTT
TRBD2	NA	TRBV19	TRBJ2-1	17	CASSIDRGTSGMDPRFF	TGTGCCAGTAGTATAGATCGTGGGACTAGCGGGATGGACCCCCGGTTCTTC
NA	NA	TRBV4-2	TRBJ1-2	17	CASSQVFSDKTNYGYTF	TGTGCCAGCAGCCAAGTTTTTTCGGACAAGACTAACTATGGCTACACCTTC
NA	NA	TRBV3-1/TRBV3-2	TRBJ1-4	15	CASSHRQAYNEKLFF	TGTGCCAGCAGCCATCGACAGGCCTATAATGAAAAACTGTTTTTT
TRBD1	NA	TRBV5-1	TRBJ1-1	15	CASSGTGGTDTEAFF	TGCGCCAGCTCCGGGACAGGGGGAACAGACACTGAAGCTTTCTTT
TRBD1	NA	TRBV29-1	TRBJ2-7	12	CSVEDRGYEQYF	TGCAGCGTAGAAGACAGGGGTTACGAGCAGTACTTC
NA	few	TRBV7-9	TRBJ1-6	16	CASSLGGGLDNSPLHF	TGTGCCAGCAGCTTAGGAGGGGGTTTGGATAATTCACCCCTCCACTTT
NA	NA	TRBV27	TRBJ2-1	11	CASSLGQRQFF	TGTGCCAGCAGTTTAGGACAGAGACAGTTCTTC
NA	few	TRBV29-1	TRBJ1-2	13	CSVERDTNYGYTF	TGCAGCGTTGAAAGGGACACTAACTATGGCTACACCTTC
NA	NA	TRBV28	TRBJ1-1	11	CASSYRAEAFF	TGTGCCAGCAGCTACAGGGCTGAAGCTTTCTTT
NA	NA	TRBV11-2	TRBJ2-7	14	CASSLRQGPAEQYF	TGTGCCAGCAGCTTACGGCAGGGGCCTGCCGAGCAGTACTTC
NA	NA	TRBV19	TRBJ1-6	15	CASSPPVRGNSPLHF	TGTGCCAGTAGTCCCCCCGTTAGGGGGAATTCACCCCTCCACTTT
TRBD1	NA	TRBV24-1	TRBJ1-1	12	CATSRTGAEAFF	TGTGCCACCAGTCGAACAGGGGCTGAAGCTTTCTTT
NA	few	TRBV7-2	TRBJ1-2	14	CASSPRRQVDGYTF	TGTGCCAGCAGCCCGCGCCGACAGGTAGATGGCTACACCTTC
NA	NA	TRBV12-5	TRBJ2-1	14	CASGLRGTYNEQFF	TGTGCTAGTGGTTTGCGGGGGACCTACAATGAGCAGTTCTTC
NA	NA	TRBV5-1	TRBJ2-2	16	CASSPDTGRNTGELFF	TGCGCCAGCAGCCCTGATACAGGGAGGAACACCGGGGAGCTGTTTTTT
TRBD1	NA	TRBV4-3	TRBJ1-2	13	CASSQDLGGGYTF	TGCGCCAGCAGCCAAGATCTAGGGGGCGGCTACACCTTC
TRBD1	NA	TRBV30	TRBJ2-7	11	CAWSQTGGKYF	TGTGCCTGGAGCCAAACAGGGGGGAAGTACTTC
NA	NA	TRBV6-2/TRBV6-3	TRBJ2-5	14	CASSYFSGQETQYF	TGTGCCAGCAGTTACTTCAGCGGGCAAGAGACCCAGTACTTC
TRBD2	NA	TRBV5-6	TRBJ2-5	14	CASRRGGAGETQYF	TGTGCCAGCAGGCGAGGTGGAGCGGGGGAGACCCAGTACTTC